This TCR beta chain is from a study of post-analysis software for immune sequencing data. This CDR3 is 14 amino acids long. V lost 6 bases and J lost 6, with 15 bases in between. Germline values: CDR1 MNHNS, CDR2 SASEGT. Built from TCR beta cDNA, the libraries had unique molecular identifiers in them. TCRdb reprocessed the PCR reads via MiXCR and lists one record per CDR3 protein. This table holds fewer than 700,000 distinct CDR3 sequences, around 47% found once. The table lists this clonotype with a few counts. What it binds is unknown. Findings of the study overall: A handful of TRBV segments were significantly more frequent in patients than in controls. TRBV5-6, TRBV5-1 and TRBV20-1 were among these segments.

Sequenced: blood. This TCR came from a girl aged 10 to 17 with multiple sclerosis. This chain connects TRBV6-1 to TRBJ2-1; D is perhaps TRBD2 (6 bases). CDR3 residues: CASRRREKGNEQFF. The DNA of the CDR3 is TGTGCCAGCAGGAGGAGGGAAAAGGGCAATGAGCAGTTCTTC.